This T cell receptor beta chain was documented in a study of blood T cell repertoires in COVID-19. Trimming took off 0 bases at V and 7 bases at J, with 16 bases between the two ends. CDR1 and CDR2 from the germline V gene are SGHRS and YFSETQ. This CDR3 comprises 15 residues. Produced via immunoSEQ multiplex PCR; TCRdb's table is partial and in-frame only. The data show under 150,000 clones, about nine tenths seen once. The receptor's source is a human donor with active COVID-19. The donor label of this sample is uncertain. The chain has TRBV5-1 and TRBJ1-1, with D possibly matching TRBD1 (6 bases). Sequenced: peripheral blood. The CDR3 nucleotides read TGCGCCAGCAGCTTGGCCGACGGGACAACCTATGAAGCTTTCTTT. As protein: CASSLADGTTYEAFF. The full variable domain, its missing parts supplied by reference TRBV5-1 and TRBJ1-1, is KAGVTQTPRYLIKTRGQQVTLSCSPISGHRSVSWYQQTPGQGLQFLFEYFSETQRNKGNFPGRFSGRQFSNSRSEMNVSTLELGDSALYLCASSLADGTTYEAFFGQGTRLTVV.